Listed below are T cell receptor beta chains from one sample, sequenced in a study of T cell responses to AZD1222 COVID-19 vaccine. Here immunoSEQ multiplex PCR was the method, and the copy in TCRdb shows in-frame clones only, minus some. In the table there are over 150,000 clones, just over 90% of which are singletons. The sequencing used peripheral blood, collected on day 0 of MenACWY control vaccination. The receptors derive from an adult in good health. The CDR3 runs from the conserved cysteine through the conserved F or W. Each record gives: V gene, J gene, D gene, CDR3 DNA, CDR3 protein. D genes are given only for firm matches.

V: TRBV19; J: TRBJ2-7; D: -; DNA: TGTGCCAGTACTTCGACGGCTGCCTACGAGCAGTACTTC; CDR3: CASTSTAAYEQYF
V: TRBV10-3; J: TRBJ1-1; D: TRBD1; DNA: TGTGCCATCAGGAGACAGGGGGCCCTGAACACTGAAGCTTTCTTT; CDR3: CAIRRQGALNTEAFF
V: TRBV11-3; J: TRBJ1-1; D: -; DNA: TGTGCCAGCAGCTCGGGGGCCGCTGAAGCTTTCTTT; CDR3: CASSSGAAEAFF
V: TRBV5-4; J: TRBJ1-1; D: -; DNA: TGTGCCAGCAGCCGGGGGGGCAGGGCTGAAGCTTTCTTT; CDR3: CASSRGGRAEAFF
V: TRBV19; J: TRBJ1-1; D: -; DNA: TGTGCCAGTAACCCCGAACGGGGAAGGGGGAACACTGAAGCTTTCTTT; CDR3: CASNPERGRGNTEAFF
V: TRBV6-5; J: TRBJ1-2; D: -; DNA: TGTGCCAGCATGGGACAATCGTATGGCTACACCTTC; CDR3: CASMGQSYGYTF
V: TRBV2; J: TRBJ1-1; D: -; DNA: TGTGCCAGCAGGAGCAGGGAGTTTGGACCGAACACTGAAGCTTTCTTT; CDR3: CASRSREFGPNTEAFF
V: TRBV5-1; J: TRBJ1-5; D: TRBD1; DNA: TGCGCCAGCAGCTTGTACCCCCTCGGACAGGATCATCGTCAGCCCCAGCATTTT; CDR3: CASSLYPLGQDHRQPQHF
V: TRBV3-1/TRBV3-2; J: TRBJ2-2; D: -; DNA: TGTGCCAGCAGCCAAGATCCCCACGTGACCAGGACCGGGGAGCTGTTTTTT; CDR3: CASSQDPHVTRTGELFF
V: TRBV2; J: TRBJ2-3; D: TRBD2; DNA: TGTGCCAGCACAAAGATGGGCGGGAGTTCAGATACGCAGTATTTT; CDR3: CASTKMGGSSDTQYF